What follows are 22 T cell receptor beta chains derived from one specimen sequenced in a study of T cell repertoires in cytomegalovirus infection (dated by TCRdb to the late 2010s). For sequencing, an Illumina HiSeq 1500 was employed. Starting from the raw public reads, TCRdb applied fastp trimming at Q25, assembled clones with MiXCR and retained in-frame beta chains. Each entry merges the rows of one CDR3 protein and shows their most common DNA and genes. The sample profile shows about 530,000 distinct CDR3 sequences; 26% of them were found once. The ten top clones hold over 10% of the sample. The material sequenced was PBMCs. The receptors originated from a human donor in good health (CMV status not recorded). Some clones in this sample may be carry-over from other donors' samples.

There are many counts of this clonotype. CDR3 in DNA: TGTGCCAGCAGCTTAGAGGTAGAGCAGTTCTTC. Protein product: CASSLEVEQFF. V is TRBV7-2 and J is TRBJ2-1; D is ambiguous. V lost 1 base and J 10 bases, leaving 5 bases between the germline ends. The length of the CDR3 is 11 residues. Germline V gene sequence: CDR1 SGHTA, CDR2 FQGNSA.

The genes are TRBV5-5 and TRBJ1-2; D is ambiguous. V was clipped by 4 bases and J by 5 bases, with 24 bases between them. The CDR3 sequence is 17 residues long. Germline V gives CDR1 SGHKS, CDR2 YYEKEE (reference sequence). CDR3 in DNA: TGTGCCAGCAGCCCTGGGCTAGGGCAGTCAGCCCGATATGGCTACACCTTC. Translated, it gives CASSPGLGQSARYGYTF.

The chain links TRBV2 to TRBJ2-7, with 7 nucleotides matching TRBD2. V trimming: 1 base; J trimming: 4 bases; junction bases outside the gene matches: 7. This CDR3 comprises 15 residues. CDR1 and CDR2 (germline): SNHLY, FYNNEI. CDR3 residues: CASSEDRLAEYEQYF. The CDR3 DNA reads TGTGCCAGCAGTGAAGACAGGCTAGCGGAGTACGAGCAGTACTTC.

This clonotype was seen more than once but under ten times. This sequence joins TRBV29-1 and TRBJ2-1; 8 bases align to TRBD2. V shed 7 bases and J 8 bases; nucleotides not matched to a gene: 7. The CDR3 spans 12 residues. Germline V gene sequence: CDR1 SQVTM, CDR2 ANQGSEA. The CDR3 spells CSAIAGRHEQFF. The CDR3 DNA sequence: TGCAGCGCGATAGCGGGAAGACATGAGCAGTTCTTC.

Only a few counts were recorded for this clonotype. CDR3 DNA sequence: TGTGCCAGTAGTATAGGTAAACTAGCGGGAGACGATGAGCAGTTCTTC. Protein sequence: CASSIGKLAGDDEQFF. This chain links TRBV19 with TRBJ2-1, with 11 bases lining up with TRBD2. The CDR3 totals 16 residues. J gave up 8 bases and V 1 base, and 7 bases lay outside the gene matches. Germline assignment: CDR1 LNHDA and CDR2 SQIVND (reference sequence).

The rearrangement links TRBV6-6 to TRBJ2-7, with D possibly TRBD2 on 6 matching bases. V lost 0 bases and J lost 0, with 12 bases in between. The CDR3 is 16 amino acids. Looked up from germline, CDR1 is MNHNY and CDR2 is SVGAGI (reference sequence). The CDR3 DNA reads as TGTGCCAGCAGTTACTCGAGATTCGGGAGCTCCTACGAGCAGTACGTC. This codes for CASSYSRFGSSYEQYV.

This clonotype appeared a few times. V and J are TRBV6-2 or TRBV6-3 and TRBJ2-3, with 7 bases identical to TRBD2. V lost 0 bases, J lost 1 base, and 7 bases stayed unmatched. This CDR3 spans 17 amino acids. CDR1 and CDR2 (germline): MNHEY, SVGEGT. The CDR3 DNA is TGTGCCAGCAGTTACTCAACCGGGAGCGGGGGCACAGATACGCAGTATTTT. As protein: CASSYSTGSGGTDTQYF.

The gene calls are TRBV29-1 and TRBJ2-2; TRBD2 agrees at 8 bases. The CDR3 sequence is 14 residues long. The V segment lost 6 bases and the J segment 7 bases; nucleotides outside the gene matches: 10. Germline assignment: CDR1 SQVTM and CDR2 ANQGSEA. CDR3 amino acids: CSVETGGLGGELFF. CDR3 bases: TGCAGCGTCGAAACGGGAGGGCTCGGCGGGGAGCTGTTTTTT.

This clonotype turned up a few times. This chain connects TRBV4-3 to TRBJ2-2; 10 nucleotides line up with TRBD1. Unmatched junction bases numbered 6, after V lost 4 bases and J lost 1 base. Per the germline V gene, CDR1 is LGHNA and CDR2 is YSLEER. The CDR3 has 17 residues. The CDR3 DNA reads as TGCGCCAGCAGCCCCCGGACAGGGGGAGGGAACACCGGGGAGCTGTTTTTT. The encoded protein is CASSPRTGGGNTGELFF.

The chain combines TRBV9 with TRBJ1-2; 12 bases agree with TRBD1. This CDR3 region has 17 residues. Per the germline V gene, CDR1 is SGDLS and CDR2 is YYNGEE. V gave up 4 bases and J gave up 6 bases; unmatched junction bases: 13. The CDR3 reads CASSLGQGAQFSHGYTF. For the CDR3, the DNA is TGTGCCAGCAGCTTGGGACAGGGGGCCCAGTTTAGTCATGGCTACACCTTC.

There are many counts of this clonotype. The chain employs TRBV7-2 and TRBJ1-1; D remains ambiguous. The V gene's germline CDR1 is SGHTA and CDR2 FQGNSA. This CDR3 has 16 amino acids. V lost 0 bases and J lost 1, with 12 bases in between. DNA for the CDR3: TGTGCCAGCAGCTTAGCCCCCTCACGTGAGAACACTGAAGCTTTCTTT. Residues: CASSLAPSRENTEAFF.

The table lists this clonotype with a few counts. J is TRBJ1-1 and V is TRBV6-2 or TRBV6-3; the D gene is possibly TRBD1 (5 bases). V was pared by 5 bases and J by 4 bases, with 26 bases between. The germline CDR1 and CDR2 sequences are MNHEY and SVGEGT. The CDR3 spans 18 residues. The CDR3 protein is CASSPGAGGTLWGTEAFF. CDR3 nucleotides: TGTGCCAGCAGTCCCGGTGCGGGCGGGACCCTCTGGGGCACTGAAGCTTTCTTT.

The chain has TRBV6-5 and TRBJ2-2, with a weak D call TRBD2 (5 bases). The V gene's germline CDR1 is MNHEY and CDR2 SVGAGI. V lost 7 bases to trimming and J lost 1 base, with 7 bases between them. The CDR3 is made up of 13 amino acids. CDR3 in amino acids: CASTGLNTGELFF. DNA of the CDR3: TGTGCCAGCACCGGACTGAACACCGGGGAGCTGTTTTTT.

This sequence joins TRBV19 and TRBJ1-2; tentatively, D is TRBD1 (6 bases). The V end was cut by 7 bases, the J end by 2 bases, with 14 bases between. The CDR3 runs 14 residues. Germline V CDR1 and CDR2: LNHDA, SQIVND (reference sequence). For the CDR3, the DNA is TGTGCCAGTACCCGGACAGCCCCCAACTATGGCTACACCTTC. Protein product: CASTRTAPNYGYTF.

The V and J genes are TRBV19 and TRBJ2-7, with a tentative D call TRBD1 (5 bases). Germline-derived CDR1 and CDR2 are LNHDA and SQIVND (reference sequence). Trimming removed 3 bases from V and 3 bases from J, with 9 bases in between. This CDR3 region has 13 residues. The CDR3 here is CASSIVDNYEQYF. The CDR3 DNA sequence: TGTGCCAGTAGTATTGTGGACAACTACGAGCAGTACTTC.

In its sample, this clonotype was seen a few times. The chain is built from TRBV28 and TRBJ2-7, with TRBD2 matching 10 bases. The CDR3 loop spans 14 amino acids. V lost 5 bases to trimming and J lost 4 bases; unmatched junction nucleotides: 5. The germline CDR1 and CDR2 sequences are MDHEN and SYDVKM. The CDR3 loop is CASSHGLAAYEQYF. The CDR3 DNA reads as TGTGCCAGCAGTCACGGACTAGCGGCGTACGAGCAGTACTTC.

CDR3 sequence: CASSQEPHEQYF. The CDR3 DNA reads as TGTGCCAGCAGCCAAGAGCCCCATGAGCAGTACTTC. V gene TRBV3-1 combines with J gene TRBJ2-7; D call uncertain. The germline CDR1 and CDR2 sequences are LGHDT and YNNKEL (reference sequence). V lost 0 bases and J 7 bases, leaving 7 bases between the germline ends. CDR3 length: 12 residues.

The V gene is TRBV28, the J gene TRBJ1-3; D gene unclear. V lost 2 bases and J lost 4, with 15 bases in between. The CDR3 has 16 amino acids. Germline CDR1 reads MDHEN; CDR2 reads SYDVKM. The CDR3 coding sequence is TGTGCCAGCAGTTTAGCGGACGGTCGATTCGGAAACACCATATATTTT. This sequence encodes CASSLADGRFGNTIYF. Using reference TRBV28 and TRBJ1-3 for the parts outside the CDR3, the full variable domain is DVKVTQSSRYLVKRTGEKVFLECVQDMDHENMFWYRQDPGLGLRLIYFSYDVKMKEKGDIPEGYSVSREKKERFSLILESASTNQTSMYLCASSLADGRFGNTIYFGEGSWLTVV.

This clonotype was detected only a few times. This sequence joins TRBV9 and TRBJ2-1, with D hard to call. V lost 4 bases to trimming and J lost 10 bases, with 12 bases between them. CDR1 SGDLS and CDR2 YYNGEE come from the germline V gene. The CDR3 is made up of 12 amino acids. The CDR3 region is CASSTRAAEQFF. CDR3 coding DNA: TGTGCCAGCAGCACCCGAGCTGCCGAGCAGTTCTTC.

The table lists this clonotype with a few counts. The chain links TRBV4-3 to TRBJ1-6; perhaps TRBD1 as D (6 bases). V was clipped by 0 bases and J by 7 bases, with 10 bases between them. CDR1 is LGHNA, CDR2 YSLEER, per germline. The CDR3 length is 15 residues. This chain's CDR3 is CASSQDPQGNSPLHF. The CDR3 DNA reads TGCGCCAGCAGCCAAGACCCCCAGGGGAATTCACCCCTCCACTTT.

The CDR3 spells CSVKGVLGTYGYTF. The CDR3, as DNA: TGCAGTGTCAAGGGGGTGTTAGGGACCTATGGCTACACCTTC. The chain employs TRBV20-1 and TRBJ1-2; D perhaps matches TRBD1 (6 bases). V was shortened by 7 bases and J by 4 bases, with 19 bases between the two germline ends. The CDR3 runs 14 residues. CDR1 and CDR2 (germline): DFQATT, SNEGSKA (reference sequence).

J is TRBJ2-5 and V is TRBV7-2; possible D gene TRBD1, 5 bases. Trimming cost V 3 bases and J 5 bases, with 13 bases left between them. Germline V gives CDR1 SGHTA, CDR2 FQGNSA. The CDR3 spans 14 residues. The CDR3 DNA reads TGTGCCAGCAGCTTCCAGGGTAGTTCGGAGACCCAGTACTTC. It specifies CASSFQGSSETQYF.